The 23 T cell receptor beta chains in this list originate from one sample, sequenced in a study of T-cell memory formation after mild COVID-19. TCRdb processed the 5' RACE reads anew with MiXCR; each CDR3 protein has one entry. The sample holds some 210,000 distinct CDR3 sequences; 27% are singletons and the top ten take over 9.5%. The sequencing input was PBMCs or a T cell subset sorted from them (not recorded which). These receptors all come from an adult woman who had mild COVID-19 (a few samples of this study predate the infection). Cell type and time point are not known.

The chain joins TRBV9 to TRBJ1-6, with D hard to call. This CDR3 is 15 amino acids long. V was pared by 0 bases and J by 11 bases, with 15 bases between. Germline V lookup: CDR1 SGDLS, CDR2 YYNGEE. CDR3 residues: CASSVASRMGAPLHF. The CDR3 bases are TGTGCCAGCAGCGTAGCCAGTCGGATGGGAGCACCCCTCCACTTT.

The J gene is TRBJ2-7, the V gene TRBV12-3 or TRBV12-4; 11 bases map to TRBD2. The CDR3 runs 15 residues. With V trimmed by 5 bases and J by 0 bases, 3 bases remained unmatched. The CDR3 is CASSPTSGASYEQYF. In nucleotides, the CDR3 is TGTGCCAGCAGTCCGACTAGCGGGGCCTCCTACGAGCAGTACTTC.

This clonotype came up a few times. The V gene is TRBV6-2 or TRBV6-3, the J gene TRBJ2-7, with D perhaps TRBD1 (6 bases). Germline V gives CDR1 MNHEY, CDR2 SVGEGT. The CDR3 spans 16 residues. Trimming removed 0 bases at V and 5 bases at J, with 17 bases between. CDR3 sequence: CASSYSTEQGKDEQYF. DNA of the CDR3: TGTGCCAGCAGTTACTCGACCGAACAGGGAAAGGACGAGCAGTACTTC.

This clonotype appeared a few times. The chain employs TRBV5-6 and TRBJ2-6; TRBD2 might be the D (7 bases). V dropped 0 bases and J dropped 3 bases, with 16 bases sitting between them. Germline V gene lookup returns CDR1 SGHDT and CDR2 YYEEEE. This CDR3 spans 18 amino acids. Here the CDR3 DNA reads TGTGCCAGCAGCTTGGCCCCCTTTAGGGGGGGTGGGGCCAACGTCCTGACTTTC. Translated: CASSLAPFRGGGANVLTF.

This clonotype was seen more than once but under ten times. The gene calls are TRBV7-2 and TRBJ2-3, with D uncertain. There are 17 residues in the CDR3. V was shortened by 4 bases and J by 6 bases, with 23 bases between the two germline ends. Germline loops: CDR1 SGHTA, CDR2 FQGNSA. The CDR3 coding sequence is TGTGCCAGCAGCTATGGTGGCCAGCTAGGCCTCACTGATACGCAGTATTTT. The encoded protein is CASSYGGQLGLTDTQYF.

The CDR3 sequence is CASSPLTWGRGSPLHF. In DNA form, the CDR3 reads TGTGCCAGCAGTCCACTTACGTGGGGAAGAGGATCACCCCTCCACTTT. The chain joins TRBV12-3 or TRBV12-4 to TRBJ1-6; no clear D gene. Trimming removed 5 bases at V and 10 bases at J, with 21 bases between. The CDR3 runs to 16 residues.

CDR3 in amino acids: CSASAGNGYTF. In DNA, the CDR3 is TGCAGTGCCTCAGCAGGGAATGGCTACACCTTC. This chain joins TRBV20-1 and TRBJ1-2; a weak D match, TRBD1 (5 bases). V was pared by 6 bases and J by 6 bases, with 11 bases between. Germline V gives CDR1 DFQATT, CDR2 SNEGSKA (reference sequence). The CDR3 length is 11 residues.

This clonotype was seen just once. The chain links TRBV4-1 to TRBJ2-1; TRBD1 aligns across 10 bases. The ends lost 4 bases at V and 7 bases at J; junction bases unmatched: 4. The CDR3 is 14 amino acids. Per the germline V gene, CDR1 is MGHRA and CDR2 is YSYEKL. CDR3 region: CASSRQGAGNEQFF. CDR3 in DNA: TGCGCCAGCAGCCGACAGGGGGCTGGGAATGAGCAGTTCTTC.

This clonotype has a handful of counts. The CDR3 nucleotides are TGTGCCAGCAGATCCCGACAGGGGATGAACACTGAAGCTTTCTTT. Its protein product is CASRSRQGMNTEAFF. The genes are TRBV7-6 and TRBJ1-1; 8 nucleotides align to TRBD1. Losses at the gene ends were 6 bases for V and 0 bases for J; bases not matched to a gene: 6. CDR1 and CDR2 (germline): SGHVS, FNYEAQ. The CDR3 covers 15 residues.

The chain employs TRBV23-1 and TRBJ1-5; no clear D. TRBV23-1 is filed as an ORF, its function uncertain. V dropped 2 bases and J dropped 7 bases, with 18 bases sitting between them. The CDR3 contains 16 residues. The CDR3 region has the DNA TGCGCCAGCAGTCAAGCGCTGCCTCCTGTCCCCCAGCCCCAGCATTTT. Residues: CASSQALPPVPQPQHF.

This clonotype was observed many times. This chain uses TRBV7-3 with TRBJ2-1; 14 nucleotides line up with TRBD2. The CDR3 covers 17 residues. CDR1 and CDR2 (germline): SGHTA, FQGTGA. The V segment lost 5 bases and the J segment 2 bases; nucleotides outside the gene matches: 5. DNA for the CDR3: TGTGCCAGCAGCCTGACTAGCGGGGGGGCCCCCTACAATGAGCAGTTCTTC. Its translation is CASSLTSGGAPYNEQFF. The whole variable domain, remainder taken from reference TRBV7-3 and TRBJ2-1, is GAGVSQTPSNKVTEKGKYVELRCDPISGHTALYWYRQSLGQGPEFLIYFQGTGAADDSGLPNDRFFAVRPEGSVSTLKIQRTERGDSAVYLCASSLTSGGAPYNEQFFGPGTRLTVL.

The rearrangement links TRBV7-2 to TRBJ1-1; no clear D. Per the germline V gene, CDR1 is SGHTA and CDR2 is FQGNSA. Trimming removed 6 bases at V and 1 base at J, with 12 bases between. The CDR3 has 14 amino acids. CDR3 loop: CASSYNQPNTEAFF. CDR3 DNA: TGTGCCAGCAGTTATAATCAGCCGAACACTGAAGCTTTCTTT.

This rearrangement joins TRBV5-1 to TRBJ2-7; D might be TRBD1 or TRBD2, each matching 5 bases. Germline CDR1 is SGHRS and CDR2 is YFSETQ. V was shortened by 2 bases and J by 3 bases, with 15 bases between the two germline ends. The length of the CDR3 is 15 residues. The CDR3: CASSFNRLGVYEQYF. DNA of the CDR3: TGCGCCAGCAGCTTCAACCGGTTGGGGGTCTACGAGCAGTACTTC.

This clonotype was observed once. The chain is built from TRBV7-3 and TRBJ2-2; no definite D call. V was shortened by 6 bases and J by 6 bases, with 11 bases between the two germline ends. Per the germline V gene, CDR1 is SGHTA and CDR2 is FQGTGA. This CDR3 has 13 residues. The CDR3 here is CASSPSGPGELFF. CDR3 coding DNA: TGTGCCAGCAGTCCGTCCGGACCCGGGGAGCTGTTTTTT.

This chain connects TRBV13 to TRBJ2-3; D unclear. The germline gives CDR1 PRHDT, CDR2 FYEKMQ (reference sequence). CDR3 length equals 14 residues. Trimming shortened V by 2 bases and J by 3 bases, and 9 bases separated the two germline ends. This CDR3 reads CASSLYQETDTQYF. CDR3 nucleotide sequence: TGTGCCAGCAGCTTATACCAGGAAACAGATACGCAGTATTTT.

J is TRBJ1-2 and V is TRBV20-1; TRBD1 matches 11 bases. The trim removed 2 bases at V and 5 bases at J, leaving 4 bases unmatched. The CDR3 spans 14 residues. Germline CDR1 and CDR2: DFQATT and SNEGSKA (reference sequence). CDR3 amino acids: CSARSRDRGYGYTF. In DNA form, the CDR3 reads TGCAGTGCTAGAAGCCGGGACAGGGGGTATGGCTACACCTTC.

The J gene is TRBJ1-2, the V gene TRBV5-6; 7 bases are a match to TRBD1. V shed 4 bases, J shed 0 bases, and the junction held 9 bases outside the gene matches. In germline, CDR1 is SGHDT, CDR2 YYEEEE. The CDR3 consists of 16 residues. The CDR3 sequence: CASSDYRGSANYGYTF. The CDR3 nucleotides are TGTGCCAGCAGCGATTACAGGGGTTCGGCTAACTATGGCTACACCTTC.

As DNA, the CDR3 is TGTGCCATCAGTGAAAGTATCCTCACAGATACGCAGTATTTT. Protein product: CAISESILTDTQYF. The genes are TRBV10-3 and TRBJ2-3; D ambiguous. Trimming left V 3 bases short and J 2 bases short, with 9 bases between. CDR1 is ENHRY and CDR2 is SYGVKD in the germline V gene. This CDR3 spans 14 amino acids.

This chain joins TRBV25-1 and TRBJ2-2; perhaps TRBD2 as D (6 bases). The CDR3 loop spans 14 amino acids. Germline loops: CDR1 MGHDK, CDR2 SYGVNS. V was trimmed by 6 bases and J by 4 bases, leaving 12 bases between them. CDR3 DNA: TGTGCCAGCAGCACCTGGAGGGGCACCGGGGAGCTGTTTTTT. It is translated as CASSTWRGTGELFF.

CDR3 residues: CASSTYRGSRAGELFF. The DNA for the CDR3 is TGTGCCAGCAGTACGTACAGGGGTAGCAGGGCCGGGGAGCTGTTTTTT. This rearrangement joins TRBV27 to TRBJ2-2; 7 bases map to TRBD1. Germline lookup yields CDR1 MNHEY and CDR2 SMNVEV (reference sequence). The CDR3 spans 16 residues. V dropped 5 bases and J dropped 6; count of bases not matched to a gene: 12.

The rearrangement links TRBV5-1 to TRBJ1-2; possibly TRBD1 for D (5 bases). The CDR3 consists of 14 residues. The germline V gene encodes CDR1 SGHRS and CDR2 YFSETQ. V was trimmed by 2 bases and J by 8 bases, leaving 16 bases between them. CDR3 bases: TGCGCCAGCAGCTTCGCCCAGGGCTTGGAGGGCTACACCTTC. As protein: CASSFAQGLEGYTF.

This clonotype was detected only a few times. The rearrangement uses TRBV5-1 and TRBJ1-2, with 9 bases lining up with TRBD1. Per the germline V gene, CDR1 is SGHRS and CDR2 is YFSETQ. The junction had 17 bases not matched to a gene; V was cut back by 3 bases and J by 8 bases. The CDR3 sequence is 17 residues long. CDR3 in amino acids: CASSSQGARGRWRGYTF. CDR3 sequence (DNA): TGCGCCAGCAGCTCACAGGGGGCTCGGGGCCGTTGGAGAGGCTACACCTTC.

The CDR3 loop is CASSPGLVGEETQYF. CDR3 in DNA: TGCGCCAGCAGCCCGGGCCTAGTGGGGGAAGAGACCCAGTACTTC. This chain uses TRBV5-1 with TRBJ2-5; D assignment may be TRBD1 or TRBD2 (5 bases each). V was shortened by 4 bases and J by 3 bases, with 16 bases between the two germline ends. This CDR3 has 15 amino acids. Germline CDR1 and CDR2: SGHRS and YFSETQ.